Below, 16 T cell receptor beta chains from the same sample are listed, as sequenced in a study of patients and donors after allogeneic stem cell transplantation. From the RT-PCR reads, TCRdb called clonotypes with MiXCR, one entry per CDR3 protein. Found here are 920,000 or so distinct CDR3 sequences, approximately 18% of them singletons; the top ten hold 5% to 7.5%. The sample comprised blood, either unsorted or a sorted T cell fraction (not recorded which). These receptors came from a human donor who was either an allogeneic HSCT recipient or a stem cell or donor lymphocyte infusion donor (not recorded which). It is not recorded whose cells these are; they may come from a transplant donor.

This clonotype was counted at least ten times. The chain employs TRBV6-5 and TRBJ2-5; D is tentatively TRBD1 or TRBD2 (6 bases each). Trimming cost V 0 bases and J 4 bases, with 12 bases left between them. CDR3 size: 15 residues. Germline-derived CDR1 and CDR2 are MNHEY and SVGAGI. The CDR3 DNA sequence: TGTGCCAGCAGTTACTCTGCCCGGGGGCGAGAGACCCAGTACTTC. Amino acids: CASSYSARGRETQYF.

The genes are TRBV6-1 and TRBJ2-2; TRBD2 might be the D (5 bases). The length of the CDR3 is 14 residues. V dropped 6 bases and J dropped 3 bases, with 11 bases sitting between them. Germline V CDR1 and CDR2: MNHNS, SASEGT. CDR3 nucleotide sequence: TGTGCCAGCAGCCGAGGGTTGCACACCGGGGAGCTGTTTTTT. Translation gives CASSRGLHTGELFF.

V usage is TRBV7-3 and J usage is TRBJ1-1; D gene unclear. Germline values: CDR1 SGHTA, CDR2 FQGTGA. The CDR3 has 15 amino acids. Trimming removed 5 bases from V and 7 bases from J, with 20 bases in between. CDR3 DNA sequence: TGTGCCAGCAGCCCCACCTATAGTGTCTTAGGTGAAGCTTTCTTT. Translating gives CASSPTYSVLGEAFF.

J is TRBJ2-7 and V is TRBV3-1; 7 nucleotides align to TRBD2. The V gene's germline CDR1 is LGHDT and CDR2 YNNKEL (reference sequence). The CDR3 runs to 15 residues. V trimming: 0 bases; J trimming: 6 bases; junction bases outside the gene matches: 8. The CDR3 loop reads CASSQDLAVFREQYF. Written as DNA, the CDR3 is TGTGCCAGCAGCCAAGACCTAGCGGTCTTTCGCGAGCAGTACTTC.

V usage is TRBV28 and J usage is TRBJ1-3; D might be TRBD1 (5 bases). This CDR3 contains 16 residues. Germline CDR1 and CDR2: MDHEN and SYDVKM. Trimming took 4 bases from V and 0 from J, leaving 13 bases between them. CDR3 amino acids: CASSSPGRNSGNTIYF. CDR3 DNA sequence: TGTGCCAGCAGTTCCCCGGGACGCAACTCTGGAAACACCATATATTTT.

This chain joins TRBV30 and TRBJ2-5; 9 nucleotides agree with TRBD1. The germline CDR1 and CDR2 sequences are GTSNPN and SVGIG (reference sequence). V trimming: 8 bases; J trimming: 4 bases; junction bases outside the gene matches: 11. CDR3 length: 14 residues. CDR3 sequence reads: CAGRGQGRGETQYF. The CDR3 region has the DNA TGTGCCGGTAGGGGACAGGGTCGAGGAGAGACCCAGTACTTC.

Comment on this clonotype: The junction does not match germline at one end; this may be a read error. V is TRBV7-2 and J is TRBJ2-6; D perhaps matches TRBD1 (6 bases). Germline assignment: CDR1 SGHTA and CDR2 FQGNSA. This CDR3 comprises 15 residues. Here the CDR3 reads CASSSGVSGANVLSF. The CDR3 DNA sequence: TGTGCCAGCAGCTCAGGGGTATCTGGGGCCAACGTCCTGTCTTTC.

This sequence joins TRBV12-3 or TRBV12-4 and TRBJ1-3; possibly TRBD1 for D (5 bases). This CDR3 region has 12 residues. V was clipped by 4 bases and J by 9 bases, with 10 bases between them. The CDR3 here is CASSSAGGTIYF. CDR3 coding DNA: TGTGCCAGCAGTTCCGCCGGGGGCACCATATATTTT.

The chain uses TRBV30 and TRBJ2-7, with D perhaps matching TRBD1 (6 bases). The CDR3 runs 14 residues. Germline CDR1 and CDR2: GTSNPN and SVGIG (reference sequence). Trimming stripped 5 bases from V and 6 bases from J, with 20 bases between. In nucleotides, the CDR3 is TGTGCCTGGGACCCGGGGCAGGGGCTAGGCGAGCAGTACTTC. It codes for CAWDPGQGLGEQYF.

Notes on this clonotype: Its ends do not fully match the called genes, so a read error is possible. The chain employs TRBV28 and TRBJ2-5; D unclear. Looked up from germline, CDR1 is MDHEN and CDR2 is SYDVKM. The CDR3 length is 13 residues. The CDR3 is CTSSPDGQETQYF. CDR3 DNA: TGTACCAGCAGTCCAGACGGCCAAGAGACCCAGTACTTC.

V is TRBV9 and J is TRBJ2-1, with 12 bases identical to TRBD2. Looked up from germline, CDR1 is SGDLS and CDR2 is YYNGEE. V trimming: 1 base; J trimming: 6 bases; junction bases outside the gene matches: 5. CDR3 length equals 16 residues. The CDR3 region is CASSVLLAGGINEQFF. As DNA, the CDR3 is TGTGCCAGCAGCGTACTACTAGCGGGAGGAATCAATGAGCAGTTCTTC.

This clonotype was counted only a few times. The chain is built from TRBV5-6 and TRBJ2-7; D is unclear. Looked up from germline, CDR1 is SGHDT and CDR2 is YYEEEE. The CDR3 contains 13 residues. Trimming removed 4 bases from V and 5 bases from J, with 13 bases in between. The CDR3 DNA follows: TGTGCCAGCAGCCCTCCCCGGGTGAACGAGCAGTACTTC. Translating it yields CASSPPRVNEQYF.

The sample holds a few counts of this clonotype. The chain joins TRBV5-6 to TRBJ2-6; D is undetermined. The V gene lost 5 bases and the J gene lost 0 bases, with 9 bases spanning the gap. The germline V gene encodes CDR1 SGHDT and CDR2 YYEEEE. CDR3 size: 15 residues. This chain's CDR3 is CASSPKSSGANVLTF. CDR3 sequence (DNA): TGTGCCAGCAGTCCGAAGTCCTCTGGGGCCAACGTCCTGACTTTC.

The CDR3 protein is CASSPEEGGQPQHF. Here the CDR3 DNA reads TGTGCCAGCAGTCCCGAGGAGGGGGGACAGCCCCAGCATTTT. V is TRBV12-3 or TRBV12-4 and J is TRBJ1-5; TRBD1 is a possible D gene (6 bases). V shed 5 bases and J shed 7 bases, with 15 bases lying between them. This CDR3 contains 14 residues.

There are a few counts of this clonotype. The chain carries TRBV5-1 and TRBJ2-7; D may match TRBD1 or TRBD2 (5 bases each). CDR1 and CDR2 (germline): SGHRS, YFSETQ. V was trimmed by 4 bases and J by 2 bases, leaving 13 bases between them. The CDR3 runs 14 residues. CDR3 bases: TGCGCCAGCAGCCTGGGGGACGGAACCTACGAGCAGTACTTC. Translating it yields CASSLGDGTYEQYF.

Many counts were recorded for this clonotype. This rearrangement joins TRBV29-1 to TRBJ1-1; TRBD1 agrees at 7 bases. CDR1 is SQVTM and CDR2 is ANQGSEA in the germline V gene. V lost 6 bases to trimming and J lost 4 bases; unmatched junction nucleotides: 11. CDR3 length: 14 residues. CDR3 in amino acids: CSVTHRGGATEAFF. CDR3 DNA sequence: TGCAGCGTGACCCACAGAGGGGGCGCCACTGAAGCTTTCTTT.